This TCR beta chain originates from a study of technical replicates of blood from a handful of donors. The CDR3 runs to 12 residues. V was cut by 5 bases and J by 7 bases, with 11 bases left in between. Germline V gene data show CDR1 as MDHEN and CDR2 as SYDVKM. Repertoires were generated with immunoSEQ multiplex PCR, while TCRdb's copy carries only in-frame clones and drops some. The data show 75,000 to 100,000 clones, with just under 95% seen just once and around 0.33% held by the top ten. This sequence joins TRBV28 and TRBJ1-2; no clear D. This sequence was found in a human donor in good health. Sequencing was carried out using T cells isolated from PBMCs. DNA for the CDR3: TGTGCCAGCAGTCTACAGACACGTGGCTACACCTTC. It encodes CASSLQTRGYTF.